Listed here are 18 T cell receptor beta chains from one sample, sequenced in a study of T cell repertoires in cytomegalovirus infection. TCRdb re-called the reads with MiXCR, one entry per CDR3 protein. The sample has 350,000 to 500,000 distinct CDR3 sequences; about a third are singletons. Sequencing input: PBMCs. All receptors come from a human donor in good health (CMV status not recorded). Some clones in this sample may be carry-over from other donors' samples.

V usage is TRBV3-1 and J usage is TRBJ1-6; D remains ambiguous. The germline gives CDR1 LGHDT, CDR2 YNNKEL (reference sequence). The CDR3 has 12 residues. Trimming took off 2 bases at V and 10 bases at J, with 6 bases between the two ends. The CDR3 loop is CASSQLQSPLHF. As DNA, the CDR3 is TGTGCCAGCAGCCAACTTCAATCACCCCTCCACTTT. The variable domain in full, with the rest retrieved from reference TRBV3-1 and TRBJ1-6, is DTAVSQTPKYLVTQMGNDKSIKCEQNLGHDTMYWYKQDSKKFLKIMFSYNNKELIINETVPNRFSPKSPDKAHLNLHINSLELGDSAVYFCASSQLQSPLHFGNGTRLTVT.

In this sample, this clonotype turned up many times. V gene TRBV10-2 combines with J gene TRBJ1-6; D unclear. CDR3 length: 13 residues. With 3 bases removed from V and 10 bases from J, the gap between germline ends came to 10 bases. Per the germline V gene, CDR1 is WSHSY and CDR2 is SAAADI. The CDR3 loop is CASSERRRSPLHF. The CDR3 DNA follows: TGCGCCAGCAGTGAAAGGCGGCGATCACCCCTCCACTTT.

This clonotype was seen a few times. CDR3 bases: TGTGCCAGCAGCTTGGCGGCTAGCGTGGGTTACGAGCAGTACTTC. Translating it yields CASSLAASVGYEQYF. The chain has TRBV5-6 and TRBJ2-7; perhaps TRBD2 as D (6 bases). V was clipped by 0 bases and J by 4 bases, with 14 bases between them. The CDR3 loop spans 15 amino acids. Germline V lookup: CDR1 SGHDT, CDR2 YYEEEE.

The V gene is TRBV6-5, the J gene TRBJ2-5, with 10 bases aligning to TRBD1. Germline loops: CDR1 MNHEY, CDR2 SVGAGI. V was clipped by 2 bases and J by 3 bases; unmatched bases: 3. The CDR3 runs 15 residues. In DNA, the CDR3 is TGTGCCAGCAGTTACCTTGGGACAGGGGAAGAGACCCAGTACTTC. It encodes CASSYLGTGEETQYF.

This clonotype showed up just a few times. The chain employs TRBV9 and TRBJ1-4; TRBD1 is a possible D gene (5 bases). Trimming pared 4 bases from V and 11 bases from J, leaving 15 bases between. The CDR3 covers 13 residues. Germline values: CDR1 SGDLS, CDR2 YYNGEE. The CDR3 DNA reads as TGTGCCAGCAGCACAAGACAGTACGGGAAACTGTTTTTT. Protein: CASSTRQYGKLFF.

V usage is TRBV4-1 and J usage is TRBJ1-4, with D possibly being TRBD1 (6 bases). Germline CDR1 reads MGHRA; CDR2 reads YSYEKL. The CDR3 covers 19 residues. V dropped 0 bases and J dropped 1 base, with 18 bases sitting between them. In DNA, the CDR3 is TGCGCCAGCAGCCAAGAAGGGGGTCAGGTTTTTGGAACTAATGAAAAACTGTTTTTT. It codes for CASSQEGGQVFGTNEKLFF.

Points on this clonotype: As the CDR3 is not closed by the conserved phenylalanine or tryptophan, this likely results from a read error. The J gene is TRBJ2-5, the V gene TRBV7-9; D gene ambiguous. Germline CDR1 is SEHNR and CDR2 is FQNEAQ (reference sequence). Trimming stripped 4 bases from V and 0 bases from J, with 9 bases between. This CDR3 is built from 14 residues. The CDR3 protein is CASSSNEYQETQYL. The CDR3 DNA reads TGTGCCAGCAGCTCCAACGAGTACCAAGAGACCCAGTACTTA.

The chain carries TRBV28 and TRBJ2-5, with D tentatively TRBD1 (6 bases). Per the germline V gene, CDR1 is MDHEN and CDR2 is SYDVKM. With 8 bases removed from V and 3 bases from J, the gap between germline ends came to 10 bases. The CDR3 runs 12 residues. The CDR3: CASEQGKETQYF. In DNA form, the CDR3 reads TGTGCCAGCGAACAGGGAAAAGAGACCCAGTACTTC.

The chain has TRBV11-2 and TRBJ2-1; D remains unclear. This CDR3 has 15 residues. With 0 bases removed from V and 4 bases from J, the gap between germline ends came to 10 bases. Germline assignment: CDR1 SGHAT and CDR2 FQNNGV. CDR3 in DNA: TGTGCCAGCAGCTTAGATCGGTGGGGATACAATGAGCAGTTCTTC. Protein: CASSLDRWGYNEQFF. The full variable domain, in which reference TRBV11-2 and TRBJ2-1 provide the parts outside the CDR3, is EAGVAQSPRYKIIEKRQSVAFWCNPISGHATLYWYQQILGQGPKLLIQFQNNGVVDDSQLPKDRFSAERLKGVDSTLKIQPAKLEDSAVYLCASSLDRWGYNEQFFGPGTRLTVL.

The chain combines TRBV6-1 with TRBJ1-3; D may be TRBD1 (6 bases). The V end lost 5 bases, the J end lost 0 bases, and 14 bases lay between the germline ends. The CDR3 is 16 amino acids. The germline V gene encodes CDR1 MNHNS and CDR2 SASEGT. CDR3 region: CASSYQRDTSGNTIYF. The DNA for the CDR3 is TGTGCCAGCAGTTACCAACGGGACACCTCTGGAAACACCATATATTTT.

This clonotype has just a few counts. The V call is TRBV15, the J call TRBJ2-5; the D call may be TRBD1 or TRBD2 (5 bases each). This CDR3 spans 13 amino acids. Trimming removed 1 base at V and 7 bases at J, with 10 bases between. Per germline, CDR1 LNHNV and CDR2 YYDKDF (reference sequence). This chain's CDR3 is CATSRGGSGTQYF. The CDR3 region has the DNA TGTGCCACCAGCAGAGGGGGGTCTGGGACCCAGTACTTC.

This clonotype was seen ten or more times. CDR3 nucleotides: TGTGCCAGCAGATATTGGACAGGGGGCGCGGGGAACACTGAAGCTTTCTTT. Translating gives CASRYWTGGAGNTEAFF. The J gene is TRBJ1-1, the V gene TRBV7-8; TRBD1 aligns across 11 bases. Germline lookup yields CDR1 SGHVS and CDR2 FQNEAQ. With V trimmed by 6 bases and J by 1 base, 10 bases remained unmatched. The CDR3 is 17 residues long.

In the case of this clonotype: A read error may explain this, as a much larger clone is one base away. V usage is TRBV6-5 and J usage is TRBJ1-3; TRBD1 matches 7 bases. The CDR3 runs to 15 residues. V was pared by 9 bases and J by 4 bases, with 12 bases of the junction left unmatched. The V gene's germline CDR1 is MNHEY and CDR2 SVGAGI. The CDR3 DNA reads as TGTGCCAGATCGACAGGGCACTCAGGGGGAAACACCATATATTTT. Its protein product is CARSTGHSGGNTIYF.

This clonotype was seen more than once but under ten times. This rearrangement joins TRBV6-6 to TRBJ2-7; 8 bases map to TRBD1. CDR1 is MNHNY, CDR2 SVGAGI, per germline (reference sequence). Trimming at V came to 3 bases and at J to 2 bases, leaving 3 bases not matched to a gene. CDR3 length equals 14 residues. The CDR3 DNA reads TGTGCCAGCAGTTATACGGACAGGGCCTACGAGCAGTACTTC. Amino acids: CASSYTDRAYEQYF.

This clonotype was recorded a few times. The CDR3 loop is CASVGRGNTEAFF. The CDR3 coding sequence is TGTGCCAGTGTAGGCCGGGGGAACACTGAAGCTTTCTTT. This sequence joins TRBV19 and TRBJ1-1; D unresolved. The CDR3 extends over 13 amino acids. V was pared by 8 bases and J by 1 base, with 11 bases between. Germline CDR1 LNHDA, CDR2 SQIVND (reference sequence).

This sequence joins TRBV6-6 and TRBJ2-1; perhaps TRBD2 as D (6 bases). Looked up from germline, CDR1 is MNHNY and CDR2 is SVGAGI (reference sequence). Trimming shortened V by 6 bases and J by 8 bases, and 23 bases separated the two germline ends. CDR3 size: 16 residues. The CDR3 region is CASSPGTGVLGYEQFF. Here the CDR3 DNA reads TGTGCCAGCAGCCCGGGGACGGGGGTTTTAGGCTATGAGCAGTTCTTC.

The chain couples TRBV4-1 to TRBJ1-4, with D maybe TRBD1 (5 bases). CDR1 MGHRA and CDR2 YSYEKL come from the germline V gene. The CDR3 is made up of 17 amino acids. V shed 1 base and J shed 8 bases, with 20 bases lying between them. The CDR3 region is CASSQGQGKSLREKLFF. For the CDR3, the DNA is TGCGCCAGCAGCCAAGGGCAGGGAAAATCTTTGAGGGAAAAACTGTTTTTT.

This clonotype was seen repeatedly, ten times or more. The gene calls are TRBV7-2 and TRBJ2-2, with 13 bases that match TRBD2. Germline CDR1 is SGHTA and CDR2 is FQGNSA. The CDR3 runs 16 residues. J gave up 6 bases and V 2 bases, and 3 bases lay outside the gene matches. Here the CDR3 reads CASSLSGLAGSGELFF. The CDR3 DNA is TGTGCCAGCAGCTTATCGGGACTAGCGGGATCCGGGGAGCTGTTTTTT.